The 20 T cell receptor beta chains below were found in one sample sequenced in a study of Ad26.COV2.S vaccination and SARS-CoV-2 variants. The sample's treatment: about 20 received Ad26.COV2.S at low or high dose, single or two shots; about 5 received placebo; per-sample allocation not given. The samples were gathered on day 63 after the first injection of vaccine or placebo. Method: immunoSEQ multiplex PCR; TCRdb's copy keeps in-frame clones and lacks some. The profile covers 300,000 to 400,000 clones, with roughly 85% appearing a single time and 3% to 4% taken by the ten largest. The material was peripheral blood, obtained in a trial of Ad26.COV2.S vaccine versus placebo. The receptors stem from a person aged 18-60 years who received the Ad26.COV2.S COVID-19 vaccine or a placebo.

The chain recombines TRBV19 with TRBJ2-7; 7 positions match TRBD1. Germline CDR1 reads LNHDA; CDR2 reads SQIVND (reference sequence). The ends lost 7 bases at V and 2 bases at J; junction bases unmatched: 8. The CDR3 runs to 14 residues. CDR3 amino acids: CASTRTGNTYEQYF. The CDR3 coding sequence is TGTGCCAGTACAAGGACAGGAAACACCTACGAGCAGTACTTC.

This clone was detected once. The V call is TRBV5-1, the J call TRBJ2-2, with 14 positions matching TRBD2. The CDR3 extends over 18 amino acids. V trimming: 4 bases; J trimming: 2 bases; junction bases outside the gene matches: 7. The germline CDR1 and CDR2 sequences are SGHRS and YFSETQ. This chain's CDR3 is CASSRGLAGEPNTGELFF. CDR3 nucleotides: TGCGCCAGCAGCAGGGGACTAGCGGGGGAGCCCAACACCGGGGAGCTGTTTTTT.

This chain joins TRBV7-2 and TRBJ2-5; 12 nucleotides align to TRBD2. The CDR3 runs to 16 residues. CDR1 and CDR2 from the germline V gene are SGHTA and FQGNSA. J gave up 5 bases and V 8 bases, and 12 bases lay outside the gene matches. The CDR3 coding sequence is TGTGCCAGCTCCCCATCACGACTAGCGGGAGTTGAGACCCAGTACTTC. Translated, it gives CASSPSRLAGVETQYF. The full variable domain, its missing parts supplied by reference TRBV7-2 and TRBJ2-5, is GAGVSQSPSNKVTEKGKDVELRCDPISGHTALYWYRQSLGQGLEFLIYFQGNSAPDKSGLPSDRFSAERTGGSVSTLTIQRTQQEDSAVYLCASSPSRLAGVETQYFGPGTRLLVL.

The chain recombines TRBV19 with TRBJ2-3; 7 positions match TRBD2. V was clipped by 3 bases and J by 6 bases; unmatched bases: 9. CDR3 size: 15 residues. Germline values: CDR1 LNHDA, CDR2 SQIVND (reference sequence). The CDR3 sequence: CASSIRGEFGDTQYF. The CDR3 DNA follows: TGTGCCAGTAGTATTCGGGGGGAGTTCGGCGATACGCAGTATTTT.

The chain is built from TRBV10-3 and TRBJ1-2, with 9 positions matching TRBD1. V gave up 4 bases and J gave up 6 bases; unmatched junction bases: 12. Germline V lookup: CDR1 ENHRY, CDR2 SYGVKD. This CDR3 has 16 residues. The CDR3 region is CAISAGVTGGANGYTF. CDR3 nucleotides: TGTGCCATCAGTGCGGGGGTTACAGGGGGCGCAAATGGCTACACCTTC.

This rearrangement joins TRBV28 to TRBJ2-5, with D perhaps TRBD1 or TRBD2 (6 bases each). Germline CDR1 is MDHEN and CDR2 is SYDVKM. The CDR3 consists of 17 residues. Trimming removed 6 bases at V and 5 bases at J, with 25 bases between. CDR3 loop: CASSSQGQRHAGETQYF. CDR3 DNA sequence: TGTGCCAGCAGCTCCCAAGGACAGAGACATGCGGGGGAGACCCAGTACTTC.

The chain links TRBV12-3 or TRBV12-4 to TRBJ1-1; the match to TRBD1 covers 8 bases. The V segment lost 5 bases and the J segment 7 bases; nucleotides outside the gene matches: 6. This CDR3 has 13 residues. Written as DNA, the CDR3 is TGTGCCAGCAGTCCGGCAGGGGGCCTTGAAGCTTTCTTT. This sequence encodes CASSPAGGLEAFF.

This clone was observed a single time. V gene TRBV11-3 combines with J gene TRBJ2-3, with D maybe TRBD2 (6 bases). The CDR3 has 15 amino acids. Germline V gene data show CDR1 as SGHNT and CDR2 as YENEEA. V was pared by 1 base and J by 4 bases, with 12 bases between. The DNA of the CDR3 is TGTGCCAGCAGCTTAGGCGGGATCGATTCAGATACGCAGTATTTT. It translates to CASSLGGIDSDTQYF.

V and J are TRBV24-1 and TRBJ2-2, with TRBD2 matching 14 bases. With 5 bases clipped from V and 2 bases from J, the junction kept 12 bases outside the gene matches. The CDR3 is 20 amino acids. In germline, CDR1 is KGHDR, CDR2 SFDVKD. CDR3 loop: CATSGYFGTSGRGNTGELFF. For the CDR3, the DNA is TGTGCCACCAGTGGGTACTTCGGGACTAGCGGGAGAGGAAACACCGGGGAGCTGTTTTTT.

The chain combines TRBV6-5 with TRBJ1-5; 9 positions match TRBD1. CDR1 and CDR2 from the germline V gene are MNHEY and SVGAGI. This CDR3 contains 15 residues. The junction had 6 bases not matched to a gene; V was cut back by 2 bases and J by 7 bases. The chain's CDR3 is CASSYGTGPSQPQHF. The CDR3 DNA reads TGTGCCAGCAGTTACGGGACAGGGCCAAGCCAGCCCCAGCATTTT.

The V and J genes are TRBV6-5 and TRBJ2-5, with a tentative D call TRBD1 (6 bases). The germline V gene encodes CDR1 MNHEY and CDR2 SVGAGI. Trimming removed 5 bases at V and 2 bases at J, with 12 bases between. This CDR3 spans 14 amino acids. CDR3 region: CASSNGQTQETQYF. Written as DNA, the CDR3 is TGTGCCAGCAGTAACGGACAGACTCAAGAGACCCAGTACTTC.

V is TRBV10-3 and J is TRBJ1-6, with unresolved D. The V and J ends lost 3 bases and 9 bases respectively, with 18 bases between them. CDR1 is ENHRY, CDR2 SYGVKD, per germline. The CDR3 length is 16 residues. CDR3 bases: TGTGCCATCAGTGATAAGACCAAAAGCGGTGGTTCACCCCTCCACTTT. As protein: CAISDKTKSGGSPLHF.

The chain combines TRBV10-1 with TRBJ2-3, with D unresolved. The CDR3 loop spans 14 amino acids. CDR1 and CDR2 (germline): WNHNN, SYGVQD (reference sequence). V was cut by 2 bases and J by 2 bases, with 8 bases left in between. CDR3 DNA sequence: TGCGCCAGCAGTGAGGCCCAAGTCACAGATACGCAGTATTTT. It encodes CASSEAQVTDTQYF.

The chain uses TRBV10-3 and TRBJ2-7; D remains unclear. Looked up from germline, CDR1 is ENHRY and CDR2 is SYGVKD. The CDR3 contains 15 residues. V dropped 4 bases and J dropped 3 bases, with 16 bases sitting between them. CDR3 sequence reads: CAISATIVRDYEQYF. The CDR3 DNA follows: TGTGCCATCAGTGCGACGATCGTAAGGGACTACGAGCAGTACTTC.

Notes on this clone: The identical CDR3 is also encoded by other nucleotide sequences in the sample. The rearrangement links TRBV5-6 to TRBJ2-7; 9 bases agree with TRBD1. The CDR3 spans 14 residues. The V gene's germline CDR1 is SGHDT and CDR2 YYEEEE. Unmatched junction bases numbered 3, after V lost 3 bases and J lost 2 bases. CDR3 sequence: CASSWGTGTYEQYF. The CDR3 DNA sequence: TGTGCCAGCAGCTGGGGGACAGGGACCTACGAGCAGTACTTC.

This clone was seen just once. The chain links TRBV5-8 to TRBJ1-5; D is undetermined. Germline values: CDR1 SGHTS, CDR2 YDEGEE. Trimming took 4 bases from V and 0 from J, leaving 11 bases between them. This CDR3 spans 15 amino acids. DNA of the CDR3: TGTGCCAGCAGCCTCGGGATGGCTAGCAATCAGCCCCAGCATTTT. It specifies CASSLGMASNQPQHF.

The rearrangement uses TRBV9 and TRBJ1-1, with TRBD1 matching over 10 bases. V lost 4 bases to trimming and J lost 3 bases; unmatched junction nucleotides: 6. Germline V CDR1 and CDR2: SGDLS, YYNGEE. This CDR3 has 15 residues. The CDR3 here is CASSPGTGVYTEAFF. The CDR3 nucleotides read TGTGCCAGCAGCCCGGGGACAGGGGTATACACTGAAGCTTTCTTT.

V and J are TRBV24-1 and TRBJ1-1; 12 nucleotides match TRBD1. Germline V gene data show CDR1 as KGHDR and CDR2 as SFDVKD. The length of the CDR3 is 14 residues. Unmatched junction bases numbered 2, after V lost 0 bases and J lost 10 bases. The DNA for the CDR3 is TGTGCCACCAGTGATTTGGGGACAGGGGGCGGAGCTTTCTTT. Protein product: CATSDLGTGGGAFF.

In DNA, the CDR3 is TGTGCCAGCAGCCCAAGGGGGGCAAGCACAGATACGCAGTATTTT. Residues: CASSPRGASTDTQYF. The rearrangement uses TRBV7-9 and TRBJ2-3; D possibly uses TRBD1 or TRBD2 (6 bases each). The germline V gene has CDR1 SEHNR and CDR2 FQNEAQ (reference sequence). The CDR3 is made up of 15 amino acids. The V end lost 5 bases, the J end lost 0 bases, and 12 bases lay between the germline ends.

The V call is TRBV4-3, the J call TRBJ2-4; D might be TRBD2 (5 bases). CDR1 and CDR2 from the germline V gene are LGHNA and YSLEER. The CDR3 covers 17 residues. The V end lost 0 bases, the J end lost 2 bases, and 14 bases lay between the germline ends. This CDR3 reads CASSQDLGGLTKNIQYF. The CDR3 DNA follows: TGCGCCAGCAGCCAAGATCTTGGCGGGTTGACCAAAAACATTCAGTACTTC.